The 19 T cell receptor beta chains below come from one sample, sequenced in a study of blood T cells in healthy people across ages. With a J-beta primer mix and a sample-barcoded 5' primer, a second PCR ran about 7 to 12 cycles. From the 5' RACE reads, TCRdb called clonotypes with MiXCR, one entry per CDR3 protein. The sample has 730,000 or so distinct CDR3 sequences, roughly 44% seen once. The sequenced sample consisted of blood. The receptors were sampled from a woman in her sixties or seventies in good health.

The chain is built from TRBV20-1 and TRBJ2-5; TRBD1 aligns across 8 bases. The CDR3 runs 12 residues. The V gene's germline CDR1 is DFQATT and CDR2 SNEGSKA (reference sequence). V shed 7 bases, J shed 5 bases, and the junction held 6 bases outside the gene matches. CDR3 in DNA: TGCAGTGAGGACAGGGCCGGGGAGACCCAGTACTTC. Protein sequence: CSEDRAGETQYF.

This chain links TRBV4-1 with TRBJ2-3; D is unresolved. With 0 bases removed from V and 1 base from J, the gap between germline ends came to 8 bases. CDR3 size: 15 residues. Per germline, CDR1 MGHRA and CDR2 YSYEKL. The chain's CDR3 is CASSQDRPRTDTQYF. The DNA for the CDR3 is TGCGCCAGCAGCCAAGATCGGCCCCGCACAGATACGCAGTATTTT.

The chain couples TRBV3-1 to TRBJ1-6, with 8 bases fitting TRBD1. With 0 bases clipped from V and 13 bases from J, the junction kept 8 bases outside the gene matches. Germline V gives CDR1 LGHDT, CDR2 YNNKEL (reference sequence). The CDR3 loop spans 15 amino acids. CDR3: CASSQEWTGPRPLHF. CDR3 DNA sequence: TGTGCCAGCAGCCAAGAGTGGACAGGGCCCAGGCCCCTCCACTTT.

The chain combines TRBV28 with TRBJ2-5; D gene uncertain. V lost 3 bases, J lost 5 bases, and 13 bases lay in between. Germline V lookup: CDR1 MDHEN, CDR2 SYDVKM. The CDR3 has 14 residues. As DNA, the CDR3 is TGTGCCAGCAGTTTCCTCTGGCCCGGGGAGACCCAGTACTTC. This codes for CASSFLWPGETQYF.

The chain uses TRBV5-1 and TRBJ2-1, with D possibly being TRBD1 or TRBD2 (5 bases each). Trimming left V 0 bases short and J 1 base short, with 11 bases between. Germline V gene data show CDR1 as SGHRS and CDR2 as YFSETQ. The CDR3 extends over 16 amino acids. The CDR3: CASSLGGVRSYNEQFF. CDR3 DNA sequence: TGCGCCAGCAGCTTGGGAGGGGTCCGGTCCTACAATGAGCAGTTCTTC.

The rearrangement uses TRBV6-6 and TRBJ2-3; 13 bases agree with TRBD2. Germline-derived CDR1 and CDR2 are MNHNY and SVGAGI (reference sequence). The CDR3 length is 15 residues. V shed 5 bases, J shed 4 bases, and the junction held 3 bases outside the gene matches. CDR3 sequence: CASSGTSGTADTQYF. The CDR3 nucleotides are TGTGCCAGCAGTGGGACTAGCGGGACGGCAGATACGCAGTATTTT.

The CDR3 protein is CASSSGLSNSPLHF. The CDR3 bases are TGTGCCAGCAGCTCGGGACTTTCCAATTCACCCCTCCACTTT. V usage is TRBV7-9 and J usage is TRBJ1-6; a weak D match, TRBD1 (5 bases). The CDR3 is made up of 14 amino acids. Trimming took 4 bases from V and 7 from J, leaving 11 bases between them. Germline V lookup: CDR1 SEHNR, CDR2 FQNEAQ (reference sequence).

This clonotype was counted only a few times. The J gene is TRBJ1-2, the V gene TRBV5-1; 7 bases are shared with TRBD1. The CDR3 has 13 residues. Germline V CDR1 and CDR2: SGHRS, YFSETQ. The ends lost 3 bases at V and 7 bases at J; junction bases unmatched: 6. The CDR3: CASSSGGDGGYTF. The CDR3 nucleotides are TGCGCCAGCAGCTCAGGGGGTGATGGTGGCTACACCTTC.

CDR3 sequence reads: CASRGQGVLTYEQYF. DNA of the CDR3: TGTGCCAGCAGAGGACAGGGGGTTTTAACCTACGAGCAGTACTTC. This chain joins TRBV25-1 and TRBJ2-7, with 10 bases aligning to TRBD1. The germline V gene has CDR1 MGHDK and CDR2 SYGVNS. The V segment lost 6 bases and the J segment 2 bases; nucleotides outside the gene matches: 7. The CDR3 loop spans 15 amino acids.

V and J are TRBV4-2 and TRBJ1-4; weak D call: TRBD1 (5 bases). There are 19 residues in the CDR3. V dropped 0 bases and J dropped 8 bases, with 25 bases sitting between them. The germline CDR1 and CDR2 sequences are LGHNA and YNFKEQ. The CDR3 sequence: CASSQDPLQQDSIYEKLFF. CDR3 DNA: TGTGCCAGCAGCCAAGATCCCCTACAACAGGACTCGATCTACGAAAAACTGTTTTTT.

This clonotype was seen a single time. The chain recombines TRBV28 with TRBJ1-1; perhaps TRBD1 as D (5 bases). Germline V gene data show CDR1 as MDHEN and CDR2 as SYDVKM. CDR3 length: 17 residues. Trimming removed 2 bases at V and 2 bases at J, with 18 bases between. CDR3 residues: CASSLGSGGDFNTEAFF. The CDR3 DNA reads TGTGCCAGCAGTTTAGGGTCGGGGGGGGATTTTAACACTGAAGCTTTCTTT.

The rearrangement uses TRBV4-1 and TRBJ2-2; D uncertain. The germline V gene encodes CDR1 MGHRA and CDR2 YSYEKL. V was trimmed by 3 bases and J by 6 bases, leaving 23 bases between them. The CDR3 consists of 18 residues. CDR3 in amino acids: CASSQDLGMDPRAGELFF. DNA of the CDR3: TGCGCCAGCAGCCAGGATTTGGGGATGGACCCAAGAGCCGGGGAGCTGTTTTTT.

Notes on this clonotype: One end of the junction fails to match germline, which may point to a read error. This chain connects TRBV2 to TRBJ2-2; 8 bases line up with TRBD1. CDR1 SNHLY and CDR2 FYNNEI come from the germline V gene. The CDR3 covers 15 residues. The CDR3, as DNA: TGTGCCAGCACTCAGGGGGCAGGGAACACCGGGGAGCGGTTTTTT. This codes for CASTQGAGNTGERFF.

This clonotype has just a few counts. The V and J genes are TRBV5-1 and TRBJ2-1; 10 positions agree with TRBD1. The germline CDR1 and CDR2 sequences are SGHRS and YFSETQ. Germline trimming cut 4 bases from V and 4 bases from J; bases unmatched to any gene: 2. The CDR3 length is 14 residues. In DNA form, the CDR3 reads TGCGCCAGCAGCGACAGGGGGCGTTACAATGAGCAGTTCTTC. Translation: CASSDRGRYNEQFF.

The chain has TRBV6-6 and TRBJ2-3; TRBD1 might be the D (6 bases). The CDR3 covers 16 residues. The V end lost 6 bases, the J end lost 4 bases, and 20 bases lay between the germline ends. Per germline, CDR1 MNHNY and CDR2 SVGAGI (reference sequence). CDR3 nucleotide sequence: TGTGCCAGCAGAGTTCCCAGGGGAAGGTTCGCAGATACGCAGTATTTT. This translates into CASRVPRGRFADTQYF.

The V gene is TRBV10-3, the J gene TRBJ2-1; TRBD2 might be the D (7 bases). The CDR3 sequence is 15 residues long. Germline V gene lookup returns CDR1 ENHRY and CDR2 SYGVKD. Trimming cost V 3 bases and J 6 bases, with 15 bases left between them. DNA for the CDR3: TGTGCCATCAGTGACGGAGGGGGGGTAGGCAATGAGCAGTTCTTC. This codes for CAISDGGGVGNEQFF.

This clonotype was recorded many times. The chain links TRBV29-1 to TRBJ2-7; a possible D gene is TRBD1 (5 bases). The CDR3 extends over 13 amino acids. The V and J ends lost 3 bases and 2 bases respectively, with 11 bases between them. In germline, CDR1 is SQVTM, CDR2 ANQGSEA. CDR3 sequence: CSVEAGMTYEQYF. The CDR3 region has the DNA TGCAGCGTTGAGGCAGGGATGACCTACGAGCAGTACTTC.

This clonotype showed up just a few times. The chain uses TRBV20-1 and TRBJ1-1; D not resolved. This CDR3 spans 11 amino acids. The V end lost 7 bases, the J end lost 0 bases, and 6 bases lay between the germline ends. Germline V gives CDR1 DFQATT, CDR2 SNEGSKA (reference sequence). CDR3 residues: CSVGMNTEAFF. CDR3 sequence (DNA): TGCAGTGTCGGGATGAACACTGAAGCTTTCTTT.

This clonotype was counted only a few times. V and J are TRBV28 and TRBJ2-5; 13 bases fit TRBD2. V shed 7 bases, J shed 5 bases, and the junction held 7 bases outside the gene matches. Germline CDR1 is MDHEN and CDR2 is SYDVKM. The CDR3 has 15 amino acids. This chain's CDR3 is CASKTSGGAGETQYF. Here the CDR3 DNA reads TGTGCCAGCAAAACTAGCGGGGGGGCCGGGGAGACCCAGTACTTC.